These 32 T cell receptor beta chains were sequenced from one sample in a study of blood T cell repertoires in COVID-19 (TCRdb year 2020). Receptor libraries were prepared by the immunoSEQ multiplex PCR assay. As stored in TCRdb, this immuneACCESS dataset retains in-frame rearrangements with V and J assigned. A fraction of the clones does not appear; measured against another copy, unresolved V genes explain less than half of the discrepancy, and the remainder lacks a known reason. Counted in this sample were about 290,000 clones; nearly 90% of them appeared once. Around 10% of the sample belongs to the ten largest clones. The sample taken for sequencing was peripheral blood. Receptors originate from a woman aged 25 to 39 with COVID-19, enrolled during active disease.

This clone was detected once. The chain carries TRBV5-8 and TRBJ2-7; D unclear. The CDR3 is made up of 12 amino acids. Trimming removed 4 bases from V and 3 bases from J, with 8 bases in between. The germline CDR1 and CDR2 sequences are SGHTS and YDEGEE. In DNA form, the CDR3 reads TGTGCCAGCAGCCTCGGGTTCTACGAGCAGTACTTC. Its protein product is CASSLGFYEQYF.

This chain uses TRBV3-1 (or the pseudogene TRBV3-2) with TRBJ1-3; the D gene is possibly TRBD1 (5 bases). This CDR3 comprises 15 residues. V was shortened by 4 bases and J by 1 base, with 11 bases between the two germline ends. CDR1 and CDR2 from the germline V gene are LGHDT and YNNKEL (reference sequence). CDR3 DNA: TGTGCCAGCAGCCGACAGTTGGAGTCTGGAAACACCATATATTTT. It is translated as CASSRQLESGNTIYF.

This chain links TRBV6-5 with TRBJ2-7; D is unclear. The V end lost 0 bases, the J end lost 5 bases, and 8 bases lay between the germline ends. The CDR3 contains 13 residues. Germline V gene sequence: CDR1 MNHEY, CDR2 SVGAGI. The DNA of the CDR3 is TGTGCCAGCAGTTACTCAGTGCCTAACGAGCAGTACTTC. As protein: CASSYSVPNEQYF.

The chain is built from TRBV5-4 and TRBJ2-5; 10 bases match TRBD1. The V gene end was trimmed by 3 bases and the J gene end by 5 bases; junction bases not matched to a gene: 4. Germline V gene sequence: CDR1 SGHNT, CDR2 YYREEE (reference sequence). This CDR3 is 14 amino acids long. The CDR3 sequence: CASSSPGQGETQYF. CDR3 sequence (DNA): TGTGCCAGCAGCTCTCCGGGACAGGGGGAGACCCAGTACTTC.

This clone showed up just once. The J gene is TRBJ2-1, the V gene TRBV4-1, with D perhaps matching TRBD2 (6 bases). CDR3 length: 11 residues. The V gene lost 5 bases and the J gene lost 9 bases, with 8 bases spanning the gap. CDR1 and CDR2 (germline): MGHRA, YSYEKL. The CDR3 sequence is CASSGLSEQFF. The CDR3 bases are TGCGCCAGCAGCGGACTAAGTGAGCAGTTCTTC.

V gene TRBV27 combines with J gene TRBJ1-5, with a possible D match to TRBD1 (6 bases). Per germline, CDR1 MNHEY and CDR2 SMNVEV (reference sequence). This CDR3 region has 16 residues. Trimming cost V 6 bases and J 3 bases, with 18 bases left between them. CDR3 residues: CASSLTGLADNQPQHF. The CDR3 nucleotides read TGTGCCAGCAGCTTAACAGGGCTAGCTGACAATCAGCCCCAGCATTTT.

V usage is TRBV5-1 and J usage is TRBJ2-3, with 10 bases lining up with TRBD1. The CDR3 spans 16 residues. Germline V CDR1 and CDR2: SGHRS, YFSETQ. V dropped 3 bases and J dropped 3; count of bases not matched to a gene: 7. The CDR3 bases are TGCGCCAGCAGCTCGACGACAGGGGGCGTTACAGATACGCAGTATTTT. Translating gives CASSSTTGGVTDTQYF.

The chain carries TRBV5-1 and TRBJ1-1, with 7 bases matching TRBD1. V was pared by 1 base and J by 0 bases, with 3 bases of the junction left unmatched. In germline, CDR1 is SGHRS, CDR2 YFSETQ. This CDR3 has 15 amino acids. CDR3 residues: CASSLRTGLNTEAFF. Written as DNA, the CDR3 is TGCGCCAGCAGCTTGAGGACAGGTTTGAACACTGAAGCTTTCTTT.

The chain uses TRBV6-5 and TRBJ2-5; possibly TRBD1 for D (5 bases). The CDR3 totals 12 residues. Germline V gene lookup returns CDR1 MNHEY and CDR2 SVGAGI. Trimming stripped 2 bases from V and 5 bases from J, with 6 bases between. CDR3: CASSYAGETQYF. Here the CDR3 DNA reads TGTGCCAGCAGTTACGCAGGGGAGACCCAGTACTTC.

The CDR3 DNA follows: TGTGCCAGCAGCTACGACTTGGAAGATGAGCAGTTCTTC. Translation: CASSYDLEDEQFF. The chain has TRBV3-1 (or the pseudogene TRBV3-2) and TRBJ2-1; D uncertain. Germline-derived CDR1 and CDR2 are LGHDT and YNNKEL (reference sequence). The CDR3 contains 13 residues. V shed 5 bases and J shed 8 bases, with 13 bases lying between them.

The V and J genes are TRBV29-1 and TRBJ2-5, with D possibly TRBD2 on 8 matching bases. The CDR3 sequence is 15 residues long. The V end was cut by 3 bases, the J end by 6 bases, with 20 bases between. Germline V gene data show CDR1 as SQVTM and CDR2 as ANQGSEA. DNA of the CDR3: TGCAGCGTTGACGTCGGGAGGGGGCAGGCGAAGACCCAGTACTTC. Translating gives CSVDVGRGQAKTQYF.

The rearrangement uses TRBV4-1 and TRBJ1-6; maybe TRBD1 (6 bases). The CDR3 totals 17 residues. V was pared by 1 base and J by 14 bases, with 24 bases between. Germline V gene sequence: CDR1 MGHRA, CDR2 YSYEKL. CDR3 residues: CASSQVTGGPRNFTLHF. The DNA for the CDR3 is TGCGCCAGCAGCCAAGTTACCGGGGGGCCGAGAAATTTTACCCTCCACTTT.

The chain links TRBV19 to TRBJ1-1; the D is unclear. This CDR3 comprises 14 residues. Germline V gene sequence: CDR1 LNHDA, CDR2 SQIVND (reference sequence). Between the trimmed V and J ends, which lost 3 bases and 5 bases, there was a span of 13 bases. CDR3 in amino acids: CASSIGRVGTEAFF. CDR3 in DNA: TGTGCCAGTAGTATTGGGCGGGTGGGGACTGAAGCTTTCTTT.

V is TRBV27 and J is TRBJ2-2; 11 positions match TRBD2. The V gene end was trimmed by 5 bases and the J gene end by 2 bases; junction bases not matched to a gene: 13. The CDR3 totals 19 residues. Germline V lookup: CDR1 MNHEY, CDR2 SMNVEV (reference sequence). The CDR3 DNA is TGTGCCAGCAGTCCCTACGGGACTAGCGGTCTCACTAACACCGGGGAGCTGTTTTTT. It yields the protein CASSPYGTSGLTNTGELFF.

This clone was counted ten times or more. V usage is TRBV5-1 and J usage is TRBJ2-3; TRBD2 matches 10 bases. Germline values: CDR1 SGHRS, CDR2 YFSETQ. The V and J ends lost 4 bases and 2 bases, in that order; junction bases with no gene match: 4. The CDR3 loop spans 15 amino acids. The CDR3 DNA sequence: TGCGCCAGCAGCGGACTAGCGGAACCCACAGATACGCAGTATTTT. It specifies CASSGLAEPTDTQYF.

The rearrangement uses TRBV6-2 or TRBV6-3 and TRBJ1-1, with D uncertain. This CDR3 has 13 amino acids. Looked up from germline, CDR1 is MNHEY and CDR2 is SVGEGT. The V and J ends lost 6 bases and 7 bases respectively, with 15 bases between them. The CDR3 is CASSPRARGEAFF. The DNA for the CDR3 is TGTGCCAGCAGCCCCCGGGCGCGGGGTGAAGCTTTCTTT.

The chain joins TRBV25-1 to TRBJ2-6; D may be TRBD2 (6 bases). V gave up 0 bases and J gave up 8 bases, with 11 bases separating them. Germline CDR1 MGHDK, CDR2 SYGVNS. CDR3 length: 15 residues. CDR3 protein: CASSEYSGGSNVLTF. CDR3 DNA sequence: TGTGCCAGCAGTGAATATAGCGGAGGATCCAACGTCCTGACTTTC. Using reference TRBV25-1 and TRBJ2-6 for the parts outside the CDR3, the full variable domain is EADIYQTPRYLVIGTGKKITLECSQTMGHDKMYWYQQDPGMELHLIHYSYGVNSTEKGDLSSESTVSRIRTEHFPLTLESARPSHTSQYLCASSEYSGGSNVLTFGAGSRLTVL.

The rearrangement links TRBV12-3 or TRBV12-4 to TRBJ1-4; no reliable D call. Trimming cost V 5 bases and J 5 bases, with 9 bases left between them. The CDR3 runs 13 residues. This CDR3 is CASSVAENEKLFF. CDR3 DNA sequence: TGTGCCAGCAGTGTGGCGGAAAATGAAAAACTGTTTTTT.

The chain carries TRBV28 and TRBJ2-7; a possible D gene is TRBD1 (6 bases). This CDR3 contains 13 residues. Per the germline V gene, CDR1 is MDHEN and CDR2 is SYDVKM. V was trimmed by 6 bases and J by 5 bases, leaving 14 bases between them. The CDR3 is CASSHRVVDEQYF. As DNA, the CDR3 is TGTGCCAGCAGCCACAGGGTTGTAGACGAGCAGTACTTC.

This chain uses TRBV6-1 with TRBJ1-2; 9 positions match TRBD1. Germline trimming cut 3 bases from V and 5 bases from J; bases unmatched to any gene: 7. The germline CDR1 and CDR2 sequences are MNHNS and SASEGT. The CDR3 is 15 amino acids. CDR3 amino acids: CASSDPGQGRYGYTF. DNA for the CDR3: TGTGCCAGCAGTGACCCGGGACAGGGAAGGTATGGCTACACCTTC.

This rearrangement joins TRBV5-1 to TRBJ1-1; D possibly corresponds to TRBD1 (5 bases). The CDR3 extends over 15 amino acids. The ends were cut back, 0 bases at V and 3 bases at J, with 12 bases in the middle. Looked up from germline, CDR1 is SGHRS and CDR2 is YFSETQ. As DNA, the CDR3 is TGCGCCAGCAGCTTGGAGCGGGGACTGGACACTGAAGCTTTCTTT. This sequence encodes CASSLERGLDTEAFF.

Turning to this clone: The sample contains more than one DNA sequence encoding this CDR3. The V gene is TRBV28, the J gene TRBJ1-2; D unclear. Trimming left V 3 bases short and J 1 base short, with 3 bases between. The CDR3 runs 12 residues. From germline, CDR1 is MDHEN and CDR2 SYDVKM. The DNA of the CDR3 is TGTGCCAGCAGTTTGAGTAACTATGGCTACACCTTC. Translated: CASSLSNYGYTF.

This clone was observed once. V is TRBV7-8 and J is TRBJ2-1, with a weak D call TRBD1 (7 bases). V lost 5 bases and J lost 8, with 25 bases in between. Germline V lookup: CDR1 SGHVS, CDR2 FQNEAQ. The length of the CDR3 is 17 residues. CDR3 nucleotide sequence: TGTGCCAGCAGCCCCAGGGGGGCCAATCTTTCTCCCGATGAGCAGTTCTTC. Residues: CASSPRGANLSPDEQFF. Filled out from reference TRBV7-8 and TRBJ2-1, the complete variable domain reads GAGVSQSPRYKVAKRGQDVALRCDPISGHVSLFWYQQALGQGPEFLTYFQNEAQLDKSGLPSDRFFAERPEGSVSTLKIQRTQQEDSAVYLCASSPRGANLSPDEQFFGPGTRLTVL.

The chain combines TRBV13 with TRBJ2-7; 12 nucleotides align to TRBD1. The CDR3 consists of 15 residues. CDR1 is PRHDT and CDR2 is FYEKMQ in the germline V gene (reference sequence). With 0 bases clipped from V and 5 bases from J, the junction kept 2 bases outside the gene matches. As DNA, the CDR3 is TGTGCCAGCAGCTTAGGGGGACAGGGGGCGAACGAGCAGTACTTC. Residues: CASSLGGQGANEQYF.

The chain combines TRBV7-6 with TRBJ2-7, with TRBD2 matching 13 bases. Trimming took 6 bases from V and 0 from J; bases not matched to a gene: 5. The CDR3 runs to 16 residues. Per the germline V gene, CDR1 is SGHVS and CDR2 is FNYEAQ. The CDR3 region has the DNA TGTGCCAGCAGTTTCGGACTAGCGGGGGCCTCCTACGAGCAGTACTTC. Translation gives CASSFGLAGASYEQYF.

The CDR3 DNA reads as TGTGCCAGCAGCTTAGGGACAGGGGCAGCGGGGGAGCAGTACTTC. It specifies CASSLGTGAAGEQYF. J is TRBJ2-7 and V is TRBV11-2; 9 bases match TRBD1. CDR1 and CDR2 from the germline V gene are SGHAT and FQNNGV. The CDR3 is 15 amino acids. V gave up 1 base and J gave up 7 bases; unmatched junction bases: 8. The full variable domain, with the rest looked up from reference TRBV11-2 and TRBJ2-7, is EAGVAQSPRYKIIEKRQSVAFWCNPISGHATLYWYQQILGQGPKLLIQFQNNGVVDDSQLPKDRFSAERLKGVDSTLKIQPAKLEDSAVYLCASSLGTGAAGEQYFGPGTRLTVT.

The sample holds one count of this clone. The rearrangement uses TRBV7-8 and TRBJ2-1; 8 nucleotides match TRBD2. Unmatched junction bases numbered 12, after V lost 3 bases and J lost 5 bases. The CDR3 has 17 residues. Germline assignment: CDR1 SGHVS and CDR2 FQNEAQ. CDR3 loop: CASSFSPRGGSNNEQFF. In DNA, the CDR3 is TGTGCCAGCAGCTTCTCCCCCCGCGGGGGGAGCAACAATGAGCAGTTCTTC.

The V call is TRBV3-1 (or the pseudogene TRBV3-2), the J call TRBJ2-2; TRBD2 matches at 9 bases. This CDR3 is 17 amino acids long. Germline V gives CDR1 LGHDT, CDR2 YNNKEL (reference sequence). The trim removed 3 bases at V and 4 bases at J, leaving 9 bases unmatched. The CDR3 DNA follows: TGTGCCAGCAGCCACCCCGGCGGGGGGGCTCGCACCGGGGAGCTGTTTTTT. Translated, it gives CASSHPGGGARTGELFF.

V and J are TRBV7-9 and TRBJ2-3; 8 bases are shared with TRBD1. Germline-derived CDR1 and CDR2 are SEHNR and FQNEAQ (reference sequence). J was trimmed by 4 bases and V by 8 bases; bases with no gene match: 8. The CDR3 contains 14 residues. CDR3 sequence reads: CASGRTGSSDTQYF. The CDR3 nucleotides read TGTGCCAGCGGAAGGACAGGGTCCTCAGATACGCAGTATTTT. Filled out from reference TRBV7-9 and TRBJ2-3, the complete variable domain reads DTGVSQNPRHKITKRGQNVTFRCDPISEHNRLYWYRQTLGQGPEFLTYFQNEAQLEKSRLLSDRFSAERPKGSFSTLEIQRTEQGDSAMYLCASGRTGSSDTQYFGPGTRLTVL.

V is TRBV28 and J is TRBJ1-5, with 8 bases fitting TRBD1. Germline values: CDR1 MDHEN, CDR2 SYDVKM. This CDR3 comprises 15 residues. The J segment lost 6 bases and the V segment lost 7 bases, leaving 11 bases of the junction unmatched. For the CDR3, the DNA is TGTGCCAGCAACTCGGACAGGGAGGGGGGTCAGCCCCAGCATTTT. Its protein product is CASNSDREGGQPQHF.

The V and J genes are TRBV6-5 and TRBJ1-5; tentative D call: TRBD1 (6 bases). Trimming removed 6 bases from V and 2 bases from J, with 11 bases in between. Germline CDR1 and CDR2: MNHEY and SVGAGI. The CDR3 spans 14 residues. This CDR3 reads CASRNPGGNQPQHF. As DNA, the CDR3 is TGTGCCAGCAGGAACCCAGGGGGCAATCAGCCCCAGCATTTT.

The V gene is TRBV6-1, the J gene TRBJ2-7; maybe TRBD2 (5 bases). Trimming removed 0 bases at V and 6 bases at J, with 15 bases between. Germline V gives CDR1 MNHNS, CDR2 SASEGT. The CDR3 length is 15 residues. CDR3 sequence (DNA): TGTGCCAGCAGTGAAGCAGGCGGGTTCACGGGCGAGCAGTACTTC. This sequence encodes CASSEAGGFTGEQYF.